This entry lists 10 T cell receptor beta chains sequenced from one sample in a study of cytomegalovirus exposure and HLA in healthy donors. The PCR ran on 60 Vbeta and 13 Jbeta primers. TCRdb's table, derived via immunoSEQ multiplex PCR, lists solely in-frame clones and lacks some. The table lists tens of thousands of clones, approximately 80% of them singletons, with less than 7% in the top ten. The sample taken for sequencing was PBMCs. Receptors originate from a male donor in good health and CMV-seronegative.

DNA for the CDR3: TGTGCCAGCAGCCCCCGCGGACTAGCGGGGAGACACAGCTCCTACGAGCAGTACTTC. Encoded protein: CASSPRGLAGRHSSYEQYF. The chain carries TRBV7-9 and TRBJ2-7; 12 bases line up with TRBD2. The CDR3 covers 19 residues. The V segment lost 5 bases and the J segment 0 bases; nucleotides outside the gene matches: 14. Germline values: CDR1 SEHNR, CDR2 FQNEAQ (reference sequence).

This clone was found a few times. The J gene is TRBJ2-3, the V gene TRBV9; weak D call: TRBD2 (5 bases). V was shortened by 2 bases and J by 3 bases, with 13 bases between the two germline ends. CDR3 size: 15 residues. Looked up from germline, CDR1 is SGDLS and CDR2 is YYNGEE. The CDR3 sequence is CASSVTGMGTDTQYF. As DNA, the CDR3 is TGTGCCAGCAGCGTGACGGGGATGGGAACAGATACGCAGTATTTT.

This clone was recorded only once. Compared with germline, one end of the junction differs, possibly owing to a read error. The sample contains more than one DNA sequence encoding this CDR3. The chain couples TRBV6-1 to TRBJ1-2; the match to TRBD1 covers 8 bases. The CDR3 spans 16 residues. Germline V gene lookup returns CDR1 MNHNS and CDR2 SASEGT. DNA of the CDR3: TGTGCCAGTAGTGAAATAGGAGGAAACAGGGGGGATGGCTACACCTTC. Its protein is CASSEIGGNRGDGYTF.

V gene TRBV30 combines with J gene TRBJ2-7; TRBD1 matches 7 bases. The CDR3 covers 15 residues. Trimming removed 0 bases from V and 0 bases from J; junction bases left unmatched: 5. Germline V gene sequence: CDR1 GTSNPN, CDR2 SVGIG (reference sequence). CDR3 nucleotide sequence: TGTGCCTGGAGTGTCTTTTCAGGGGGCTCCTACGAGCAGTACTTC. Translating it yields CAWSVFSGGSYEQYF.

This clone occurred once. The chain carries TRBV13 and TRBJ1-2; D perhaps matches TRBD1 (6 bases). The germline gives CDR1 PRHDT, CDR2 FYEKMQ (reference sequence). There are 15 residues in the CDR3. The V end was cut by 0 bases, the J end by 4 bases, with 12 bases between. In nucleotides, the CDR3 is TGTGCCAGCAGCTTAGGAGGGGGGGGACCCTATGGCTACACCTTC. Protein sequence: CASSLGGGGPYGYTF.

The sample holds one count of this clone. V usage is TRBV11-3 and J usage is TRBJ1-2; maybe TRBD1 (5 bases). The CDR3 sequence is 13 residues long. Germline V gene sequence: CDR1 SGHNT, CDR2 YENEEA. V lost 3 bases and J lost 5, with 10 bases in between. The DNA for the CDR3 is TGTGCCAGCAGCTTGGGCAGGGCTTATGGCTACACCTTC. As protein: CASSLGRAYGYTF.

The chain joins TRBV7-3 to TRBJ2-3, with TRBD2 matching over 7 bases. Per germline, CDR1 SGHTA and CDR2 FQGTGA. Unmatched junction bases numbered 0, after V lost 2 bases and J lost 4 bases. This CDR3 spans 13 amino acids. The CDR3 loop reads CASSLGGADTQYF. The CDR3 DNA sequence: TGTGCCAGCAGCTTAGGGGGGGCAGATACGCAGTATTTT.

V usage is TRBV15 and J usage is TRBJ2-1; a weak D match, TRBD2 (5 bases). The CDR3 runs to 14 residues. Germline assignment: CDR1 LNHNV and CDR2 YYDKDF (reference sequence). Deletions cut 0 bases from V and 7 bases from J, with 10 bases between. The CDR3 protein is CATSRDSRGNEQFF. The CDR3 region has the DNA TGTGCCACCAGCAGAGATTCTCGGGGTAATGAGCAGTTCTTC.

In regard to this clone: Relative to the germline gene, one junction end is altered; a read error may explain this. V usage is TRBV6-5 and J usage is TRBJ1-2; D unresolved. This CDR3 spans 13 amino acids. CDR1 and CDR2 (germline): MNHEY, SVGAGI. The CDR3 nucleotides are TGTGCCAGCAGTTACTCGGGAGACTATGACTACACCTTC. This encodes CASSYSGDYDYTF.

The chain links TRBV18 to TRBJ1-1; 11 nucleotides match TRBD1. CDR3 length equals 14 residues. After removal of 7 bases from V and 4 bases from J, the junction contained 5 bases not matched to a gene. Germline V gives CDR1 KGHSH, CDR2 LQKENI. The CDR3 DNA follows: TGTGCCAGCTTGGAGGACAGGGGGCTCACTGAAGCTTTCTTT. Translating gives CASLEDRGLTEAFF.